The 3 T cell receptor beta chains presented below share a single source sample, sequenced in a study of early T cells in non-severe SARS-CoV-2 infection. TCRdb used MiXCR to reprocess the 5' RACE reads, holding one entry per CDR3 protein. This sample has 90,000 to 120,000 distinct CDR3 sequences; 11% occur once, and the top ten carry approximately 7.3%. Sequencing used whole blood. The receptors derive from an adult who was a healthcare worker with PCR-confirmed SARS-CoV-2 infection or an uninfected control (not recorded which).

This clonotype was observed a few times. The V gene is TRBV7-9, the J gene TRBJ1-6; D is ambiguous. CDR3 length: 15 amino acids. Germline loops: CDR1 SEHNR, CDR2 FQNEAQ (reference sequence). Trimming removed 5 bases at V and 7 bases at J, with 15 bases between. CDR3 sequence: CASSPSRTRNSPLHF. CDR3 nucleotide sequence: TGTGCCAGCAGCCCAAGTAGGACGAGGAATTCACCCCTCCACTTT.

Many counts were recorded for this clonotype. This chain connects TRBV11-2 to TRBJ2-1; D remains ambiguous. The ends were cut back, 0 bases at V and 6 bases at J, with 6 bases in the middle. The germline CDR1 and CDR2 sequences are SGHAT and FQNNGV. This CDR3 contains 13 residues. Here the CDR3 DNA reads TGTGCCAGCAGCTTAGAGGCTAGCAATGAGCAGTTCTTC. Its translation is CASSLEASNEQFF.

This clonotype was detected only a few times. This rearrangement joins TRBV20-1 to TRBJ2-2; no firm D call. CDR3 length equals 16 residues. The V and J ends lost 0 bases and 3 bases respectively, with 14 bases between them. The V gene's germline CDR1 is DFQATT and CDR2 SNEGSKA (reference sequence). This CDR3 is CSARDNPEIDTGELFF. The CDR3 nucleotides are TGCAGTGCTAGAGATAACCCGGAGATAGACACCGGGGAGCTGTTTTTT.